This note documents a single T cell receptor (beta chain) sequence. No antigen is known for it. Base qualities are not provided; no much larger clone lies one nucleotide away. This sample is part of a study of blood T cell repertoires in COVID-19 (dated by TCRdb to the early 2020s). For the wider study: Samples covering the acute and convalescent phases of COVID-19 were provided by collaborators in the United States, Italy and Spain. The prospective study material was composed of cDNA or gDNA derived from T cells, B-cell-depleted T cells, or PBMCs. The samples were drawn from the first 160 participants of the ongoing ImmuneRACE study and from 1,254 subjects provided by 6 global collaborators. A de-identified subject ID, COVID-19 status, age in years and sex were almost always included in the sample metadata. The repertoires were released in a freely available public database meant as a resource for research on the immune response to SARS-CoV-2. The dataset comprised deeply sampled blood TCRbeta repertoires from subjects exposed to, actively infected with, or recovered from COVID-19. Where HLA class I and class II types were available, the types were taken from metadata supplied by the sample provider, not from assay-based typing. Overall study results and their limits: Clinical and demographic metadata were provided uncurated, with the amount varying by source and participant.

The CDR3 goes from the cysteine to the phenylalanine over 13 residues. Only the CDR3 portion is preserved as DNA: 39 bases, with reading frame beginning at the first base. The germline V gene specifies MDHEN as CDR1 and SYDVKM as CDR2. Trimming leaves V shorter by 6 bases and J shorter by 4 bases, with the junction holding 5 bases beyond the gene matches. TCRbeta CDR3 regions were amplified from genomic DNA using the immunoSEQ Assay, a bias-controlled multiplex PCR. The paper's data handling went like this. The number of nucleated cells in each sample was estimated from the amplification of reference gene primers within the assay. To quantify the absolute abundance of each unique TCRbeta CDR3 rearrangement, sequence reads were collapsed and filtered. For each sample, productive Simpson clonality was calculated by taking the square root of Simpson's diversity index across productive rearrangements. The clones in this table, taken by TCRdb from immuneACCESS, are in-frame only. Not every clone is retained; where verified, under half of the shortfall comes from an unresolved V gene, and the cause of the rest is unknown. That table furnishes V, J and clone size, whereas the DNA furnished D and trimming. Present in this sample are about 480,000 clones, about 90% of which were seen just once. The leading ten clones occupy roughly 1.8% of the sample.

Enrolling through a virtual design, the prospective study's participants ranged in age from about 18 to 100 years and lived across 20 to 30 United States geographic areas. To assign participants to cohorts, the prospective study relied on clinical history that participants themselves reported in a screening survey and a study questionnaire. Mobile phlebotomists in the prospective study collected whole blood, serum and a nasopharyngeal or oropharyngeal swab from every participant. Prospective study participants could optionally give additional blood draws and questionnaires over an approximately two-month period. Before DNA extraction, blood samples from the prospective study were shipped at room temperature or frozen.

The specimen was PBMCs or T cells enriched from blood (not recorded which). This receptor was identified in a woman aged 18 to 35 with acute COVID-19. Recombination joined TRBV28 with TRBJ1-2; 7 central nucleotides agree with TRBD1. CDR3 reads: CASRLTGTYGYTF. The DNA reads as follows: TGTGCCAGCAGGTTGACAGGGACCTATGGCTACACCTTC.